These 11 T cell receptor beta chains were sequenced from one sample in a study of CD8+ T cells in alopecia areata (dated by TCRdb to the late 2010s). Library preparation was by the immunoSEQ multiplex PCR assay. To provide template for TCR sequencing, every sample had RNA extracted and reverse transcribed into cDNA. TCRdb holds this immuneACCESS table with in-frame rearrangements only. Some clones are missing; in checked studies, unresolved V genes explain under half, and the rest has no known cause. In this sample the table shows about 270,000 clones, 60% of which occur a single time. In total, the top ten clones hold around 0.92% of the sample. The intended sense of this specimen's treatment or condition label: oral pan-JAK inhibitor, 5-10 mg twice daily. Material: CD4+ T cells sorted from blood, obtained at roughly week 52, from a patient treated with tofacitinib. These TCRs come from a human donor with alopecia areata.

This sequence joins TRBV2 and TRBJ2-1; D may be TRBD1 or TRBD2 (5 bases each). The CDR3 extends over 15 amino acids. The V end lost 4 bases, the J end lost 0 bases, and 10 bases lay between the germline ends. Germline V gene sequence: CDR1 SNHLY, CDR2 FYNNEI. The CDR3 reads CASSGDLDSYNEQFF. The CDR3 DNA reads as TGTGCCAGCAGTGGGGACCTTGACTCCTACAATGAGCAGTTCTTC.

This rearrangement joins TRBV7-8 to TRBJ1-5; TRBD1 matches 8 bases. Trimming took 1 base from V and 7 from J; bases not matched to a gene: 12. This CDR3 is 17 amino acids long. Germline CDR1 SGHVS, CDR2 FQNEAQ. CDR3: CASSLVEYSTGDQPQHF. The DNA of the CDR3 is TGTGCCAGCAGCTTAGTGGAATATTCGACAGGGGACCAGCCCCAGCATTTT.

A few counts support this clone. This chain joins TRBV5-1 and TRBJ1-5; 7 bases are shared with TRBD1. Germline-derived CDR1 and CDR2 are SGHRS and YFSETQ. The CDR3 extends over 15 amino acids. The V and J ends lost 0 bases and 4 bases, in that order; junction bases with no gene match: 4. The CDR3 region has the DNA TGCGCCAGCAGCTTGGGGGACAGCCCGAATCAGCCCCAGCATTTT. Protein product: CASSLGDSPNQPQHF. Combining the CDR3 with reference TRBV5-1 and TRBJ1-5 gives the whole variable domain KAGVTQTPRYLIKTRGQQVTLSCSPISGHRSVSWYQQTPGQGLQFLFEYFSETQRNKGNFPGRFSGRQFSNSRSEMNVSTLELGDSALYLCASSLGDSPNQPQHFGDGTRLSIL.

The J gene is TRBJ1-2, the V gene TRBV27, with no clear D. The CDR3 length is 13 residues. Trimming cost V 6 bases and J 5 bases, with 13 bases left between them. Germline V lookup: CDR1 MNHEY, CDR2 SMNVEV (reference sequence). The CDR3 nucleotides read TGTGCCAGCAGCCACACCCCGGGGTATGGCTACACCTTC. Encoded protein: CASSHTPGYGYTF.

The chain links TRBV18 to TRBJ2-6, with D uncertain. The CDR3 runs to 17 residues. The ends were cut back, 1 base at V and 0 bases at J, with 10 bases in the middle. Germline CDR1 is KGHSH and CDR2 is LQKENI. CDR3 region: CASSPQNDYSGANVLTF. CDR3 sequence (DNA): TGTGCCAGCTCACCACAGAATGATTACTCTGGGGCCAACGTCCTGACTTTC.

This chain connects TRBV4-1 to TRBJ1-5, with 9 bases lining up with TRBD1. Germline V gene data show CDR1 as MGHRA and CDR2 as YSYEKL. The CDR3 runs to 16 residues. The ends lost 8 bases at V and 6 bases at J; junction bases unmatched: 14. This chain's CDR3 is CASGREPDRGGQPQHF. The CDR3 nucleotides read TGCGCCAGCGGCCGCGAGCCGGACAGGGGAGGTCAGCCCCAGCATTTT.

The rearrangement uses TRBV4-1 and TRBJ1-5; D is unresolved. The CDR3 runs 15 residues. The V end was cut by 0 bases, the J end by 5 bases, with 11 bases between. Germline values: CDR1 MGHRA, CDR2 YSYEKL. This CDR3 reads CASSQDVDLYQPQHF. The CDR3 nucleotides read TGCGCCAGCAGCCAAGATGTTGACCTCTATCAGCCCCAGCATTTT.

This chain connects TRBV5-1 to TRBJ2-5, with D perhaps TRBD1 (7 bases). Trimming took off 3 bases at V and 7 bases at J, with 16 bases between the two ends. Per the germline V gene, CDR1 is SGHRS and CDR2 is YFSETQ. The CDR3 loop spans 14 amino acids. The CDR3 spells CASSSQGEDGTQYF. The DNA for the CDR3 is TGCGCCAGCAGCTCTCAGGGGGAGGACGGGACCCAGTACTTC. Looking up the rest from reference TRBV5-1 and TRBJ2-5 gives the full variable domain: KAGVTQTPRYLIKTRGQQVTLSCSPISGHRSVSWYQQTPGQGLQFLFEYFSETQRNKGNFPGRFSGRQFSNSRSEMNVSTLELGDSALYLCASSSQGEDGTQYFGPGTRLLVL.

The chain joins TRBV30 to TRBJ1-5; 7 nucleotides align to TRBD1. CDR1 and CDR2 from the germline V gene are GTSNPN and SVGIG (reference sequence). The CDR3 is 15 residues long. Germline trimming cut 0 bases from V and 7 bases from J; bases unmatched to any gene: 9. The CDR3, as DNA: TGTGCCTGGAGTGTTGTTGGCAGGGGGGGACAGCCCCAGCATTTT. Its translation is CAWSVVGRGGQPQHF.

The chain carries TRBV18 and TRBJ2-1; D unclear. Trimming took off 5 bases at V and 6 bases at J, with 2 bases between the two ends. CDR1 and CDR2 from the germline V gene are KGHSH and LQKENI. CDR3 length equals 10 residues. The chain's CDR3 is CASSFNEQFF. CDR3 DNA: TGTGCCAGCTCATTCAATGAGCAGTTCTTC.

This clone has more than one count but fewer than ten. The chain is built from TRBV30 and TRBJ1-2; D is ambiguous. V was clipped by 1 base and J by 8 bases, with 8 bases between them. This CDR3 has 11 residues. The V gene's germline CDR1 is GTSNPN and CDR2 SVGIG (reference sequence). Here the CDR3 reads CAWSAPRGYTF. CDR3 nucleotide sequence: TGTGCCTGGAGTGCTCCCCGGGGCTACACCTTC.